This T cell receptor beta chain was recovered during a study of OX40 agonist ivuxolimab in advanced cancers. V shed 4 bases, J shed 4 bases, and the junction held 5 bases outside the gene matches. The CDR3 is made up of 15 amino acids. Germline values: CDR1 SGDLS, CDR2 YYNGEE. Produced via immunoSEQ multiplex PCR; TCRdb's table is partial and in-frame only. Among fewer than 70,000 clones listed, around 90% were seen once. Patients who had autoimmune disease history or got systemic immunosuppression were left out. This receptor was identified in an adult with an advanced solid tumor such as melanoma, head and neck, liver or kidney cancer. The sequencing here drew on CD4+ or CD8+ T cells sorted from blood, taken in a trial of the OX40 agonist ivuxolimab. The rearrangement links TRBV9 to TRBJ2-1, with TRBD2 identical over 10 bases. The CDR3 DNA reads as TGTGCCAGCAGCACTAGCGGGACCCGTTACAATGAGCAGTTCTTC. Residues: CASSTSGTRYNEQFF.